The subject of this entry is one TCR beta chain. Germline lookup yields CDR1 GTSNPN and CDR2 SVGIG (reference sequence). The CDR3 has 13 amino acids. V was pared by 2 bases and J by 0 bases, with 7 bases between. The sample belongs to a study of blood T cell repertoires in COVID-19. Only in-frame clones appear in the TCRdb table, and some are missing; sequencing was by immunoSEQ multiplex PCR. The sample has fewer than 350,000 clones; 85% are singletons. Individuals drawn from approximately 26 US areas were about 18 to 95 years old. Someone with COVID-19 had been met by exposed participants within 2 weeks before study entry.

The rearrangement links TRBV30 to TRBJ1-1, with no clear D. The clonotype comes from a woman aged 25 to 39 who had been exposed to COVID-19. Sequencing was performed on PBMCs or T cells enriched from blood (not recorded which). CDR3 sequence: CAWSNGLNTEAFF. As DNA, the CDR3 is TGTGCCTGGAGTAACGGGTTGAACACTGAAGCTTTCTTT.